The 12 T cell receptor beta chains listed next were all sequenced from one sample in a study of T-cell reconstitution after alpha-beta-depleted transplantation in children. A TCRbeta library incorporating unique molecular identifiers was prepared. TCRdb re-called the PCR reads with MiXCR, one entry per CDR3 protein. Here the sample spans over 150,000 distinct CDR3 sequences, over 5.5% being singletons. The input for sequencing was PBMCs from the stem cell graft donor, taken from the stem cell graft. These receptors all stem from a human donor who donated a stem cell graft to a child with Wiskott-Aldrich syndrome.

This clonotype was seen only a few times. This chain links TRBV24-1 with TRBJ2-1; maybe TRBD2 (6 bases). CDR3 length equals 16 residues. The V and J ends lost 5 bases and 7 bases respectively, with 20 bases between them. CDR1 and CDR2 from the germline V gene are KGHDR and SFDVKD. The CDR3 is CATSAIAEGIGNEQFF. DNA for the CDR3: TGTGCCACCAGTGCCATAGCGGAGGGTATTGGTAATGAGCAGTTCTTC.

This clonotype was seen repeatedly, ten times or more. The gene calls are TRBV2 and TRBJ2-7; 7 nucleotides align to TRBD1. Trimming cost V 4 bases and J 6 bases; bases outside gene matches: 6. Germline CDR1 is SNHLY and CDR2 is FYNNEI. The length of the CDR3 is 13 residues. CDR3 nucleotides: TGTGCCAGCAGTGTCGACAGGGCGGTCGAGCAGTACTTC. Translation gives CASSVDRAVEQYF.

Many counts were recorded for this clonotype. The V and J genes are TRBV29-1 and TRBJ2-7; D remains ambiguous. CDR3 size: 12 residues. Germline V gene lookup returns CDR1 SQVTM and CDR2 ANQGSEA. V shed 4 bases and J shed 1 base, with 8 bases lying between them. The CDR3: CSVGAHSYEQYF. DNA for the CDR3: TGCAGCGTTGGTGCCCATTCCTACGAGCAGTACTTC.

The chain joins TRBV7-8 to TRBJ1-1, with TRBD1 matching 9 bases. From germline, CDR1 is SGHVS and CDR2 FQNEAQ. V was pared by 5 bases and J by 3 bases, with 7 bases of the junction left unmatched. The CDR3 covers 15 residues. This chain's CDR3 is CASSPQGALDTEAFF. The CDR3 nucleotides are TGTGCCAGCAGCCCACAGGGGGCCCTGGACACTGAAGCTTTCTTT.

This clonotype occurred a few times. The rearrangement links TRBV11-2 to TRBJ1-2; D possibly corresponds to TRBD1 (5 bases). V lost 2 bases and J lost 0, with 10 bases in between. In germline, CDR1 is SGHAT, CDR2 FQNNGV. CDR3 length equals 15 residues. In nucleotides, the CDR3 is TGTGCCAGCAGCTTATCAGGGATACCTAACTATGGCTACACCTTC. It yields the protein CASSLSGIPNYGYTF.

This clonotype came up a few times. The chain employs TRBV24-1 and TRBJ2-1; TRBD2 aligns across 12 bases. CDR1 is KGHDR, CDR2 SFDVKD, per germline. With 4 bases clipped from V and 5 bases from J, the junction kept 8 bases outside the gene matches. This CDR3 region has 17 residues. Here the CDR3 reads CATSEVWTSGDNNEQFF. Written as DNA, the CDR3 is TGTGCCACCAGTGAGGTGTGGACTAGCGGGGACAACAATGAGCAGTTCTTC.

This clonotype was observed at least ten times. The V and J genes are TRBV25-1 and TRBJ2-1; D not certain. CDR3 length: 14 amino acids. V was clipped by 4 bases and J by 11 bases, with 18 bases between them. Germline values: CDR1 MGHDK, CDR2 SYGVNS. The CDR3 DNA reads as TGTGCCAGCAGTGTCACCGGGTCCATAAAAAAGCAGTTCTTC. Translated, it gives CASSVTGSIKKQFF.

The genes are TRBV5-1 and TRBJ2-1; TRBD2 matches at 8 bases. Per the germline V gene, CDR1 is SGHRS and CDR2 is YFSETQ. This CDR3 region has 16 residues. V shed 2 bases and J 0 bases; nucleotides not matched to a gene: 4. The CDR3 coding sequence is TGCGCCAGCAGCTTCGTGGCGGGGGGCTCCTACAATGAGCAGTTCTTC. Protein: CASSFVAGGSYNEQFF.

This clonotype was recorded many times. The rearrangement uses TRBV12-3 or TRBV12-4 and TRBJ2-1, with 10 bases matching TRBD1. The CDR3 has 15 amino acids. Trimming cost V 5 bases and J 2 bases; bases outside gene matches: 3. This chain's CDR3 is CASSLGTGAYNEQFF. The CDR3 DNA is TGTGCCAGCAGTCTCGGGACAGGGGCCTACAATGAGCAGTTCTTC.

Ten or more counts support this clonotype. The DNA for the CDR3 is TGTGCCAGCAGCTTGGACAGGGGGATGTACAATGAGCAGTTCTTC. This encodes CASSLDRGMYNEQFF. The chain joins TRBV11-3 to TRBJ2-1; 10 bases fit TRBD1. Per the germline V gene, CDR1 is SGHNT and CDR2 is YENEEA. J gave up 4 bases and V 3 bases, and 3 bases lay outside the gene matches. The CDR3 runs to 15 residues.

This clonotype was found many times. This rearrangement joins TRBV12-3 or TRBV12-4 to TRBJ1-5; 8 positions match TRBD1. The V and J ends lost 5 bases and 4 bases, in that order; junction bases with no gene match: 4. The CDR3 has 14 amino acids. The CDR3 here is CASSRTGTNQPQHF. DNA of the CDR3: TGTGCCAGCAGTCGGACAGGGACAAATCAGCCCCAGCATTTT.

This clonotype was observed at least ten times. V is TRBV6-4 and J is TRBJ2-2; possibly TRBD1 for D (6 bases). V gave up 4 bases and J gave up 6 bases, with 12 bases separating them. This CDR3 is built from 14 residues. Looked up from germline, CDR1 is MRHNA and CDR2 is SNTAGT. The CDR3 DNA sequence: TGTGCCAGCAGTGCCGGGACAACGGCCGGGGAGCTGTTTTTT. Translated, it gives CASSAGTTAGELFF.